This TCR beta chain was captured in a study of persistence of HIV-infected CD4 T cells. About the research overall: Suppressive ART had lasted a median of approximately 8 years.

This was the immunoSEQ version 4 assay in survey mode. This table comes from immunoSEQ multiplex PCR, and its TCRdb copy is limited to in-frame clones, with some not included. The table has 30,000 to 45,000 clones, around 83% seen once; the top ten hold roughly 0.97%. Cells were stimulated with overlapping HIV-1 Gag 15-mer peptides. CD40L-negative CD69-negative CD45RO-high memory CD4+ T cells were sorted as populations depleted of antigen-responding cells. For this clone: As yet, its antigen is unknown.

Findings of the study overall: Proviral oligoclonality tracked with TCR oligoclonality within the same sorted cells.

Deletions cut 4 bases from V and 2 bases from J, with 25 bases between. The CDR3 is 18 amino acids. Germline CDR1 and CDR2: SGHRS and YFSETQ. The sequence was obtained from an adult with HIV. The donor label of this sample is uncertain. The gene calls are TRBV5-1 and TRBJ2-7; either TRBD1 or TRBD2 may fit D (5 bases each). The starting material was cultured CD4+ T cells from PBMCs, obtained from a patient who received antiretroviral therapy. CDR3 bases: TGCGCCAGCAGCGTCTTTGGGACGACAGCTTCTAAAACCTACGAGCAGTACTTC. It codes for CASSVFGTTASKTYEQYF.